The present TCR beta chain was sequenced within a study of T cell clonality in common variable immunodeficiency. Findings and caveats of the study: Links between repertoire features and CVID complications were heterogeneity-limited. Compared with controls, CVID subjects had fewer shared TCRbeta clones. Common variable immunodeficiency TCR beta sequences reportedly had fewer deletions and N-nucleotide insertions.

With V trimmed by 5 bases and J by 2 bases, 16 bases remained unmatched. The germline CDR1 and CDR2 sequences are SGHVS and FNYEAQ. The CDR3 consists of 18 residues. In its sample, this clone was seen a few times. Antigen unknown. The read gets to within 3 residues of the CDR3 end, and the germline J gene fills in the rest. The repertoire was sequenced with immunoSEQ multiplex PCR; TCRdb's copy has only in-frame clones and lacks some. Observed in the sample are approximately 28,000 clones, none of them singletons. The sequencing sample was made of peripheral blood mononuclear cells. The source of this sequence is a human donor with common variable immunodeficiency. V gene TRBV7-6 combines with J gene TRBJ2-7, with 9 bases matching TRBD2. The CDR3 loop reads CASSPAHSPERGAYEQYF. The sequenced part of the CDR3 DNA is TGTGCCAGCAGCCCAGCCCATAGCCCAGAGCGGGGGGCCTACGAG.